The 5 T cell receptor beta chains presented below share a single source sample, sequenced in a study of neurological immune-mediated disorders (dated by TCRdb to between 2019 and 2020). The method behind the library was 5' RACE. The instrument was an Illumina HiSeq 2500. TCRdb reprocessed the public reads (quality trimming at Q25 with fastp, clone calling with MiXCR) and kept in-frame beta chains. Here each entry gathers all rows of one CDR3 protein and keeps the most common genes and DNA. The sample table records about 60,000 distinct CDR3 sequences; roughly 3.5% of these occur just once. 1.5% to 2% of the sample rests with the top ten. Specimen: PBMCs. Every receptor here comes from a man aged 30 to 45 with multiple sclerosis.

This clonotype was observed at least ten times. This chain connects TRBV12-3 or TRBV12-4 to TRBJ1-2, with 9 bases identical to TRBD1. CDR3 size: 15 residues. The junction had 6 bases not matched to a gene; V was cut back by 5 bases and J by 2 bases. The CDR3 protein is CASSPRTGANYGYTF. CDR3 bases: TGTGCCAGCAGTCCCAGGACAGGGGCGAACTATGGCTACACCTTC.

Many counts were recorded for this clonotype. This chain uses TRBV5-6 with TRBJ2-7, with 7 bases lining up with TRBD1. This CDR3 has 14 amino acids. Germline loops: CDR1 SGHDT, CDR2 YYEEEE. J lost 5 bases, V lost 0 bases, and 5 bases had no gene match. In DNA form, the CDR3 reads TGTGCCAGCAGCTTGGGTCAGGGGGTCAACGAGCAGTACTTC. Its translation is CASSLGQGVNEQYF.

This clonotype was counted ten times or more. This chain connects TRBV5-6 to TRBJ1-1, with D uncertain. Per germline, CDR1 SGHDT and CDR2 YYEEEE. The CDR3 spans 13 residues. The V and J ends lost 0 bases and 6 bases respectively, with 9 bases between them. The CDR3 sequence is CASSLGAGPEAFF. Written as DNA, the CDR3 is TGTGCCAGCAGCTTGGGGGCAGGACCTGAAGCTTTCTTT.

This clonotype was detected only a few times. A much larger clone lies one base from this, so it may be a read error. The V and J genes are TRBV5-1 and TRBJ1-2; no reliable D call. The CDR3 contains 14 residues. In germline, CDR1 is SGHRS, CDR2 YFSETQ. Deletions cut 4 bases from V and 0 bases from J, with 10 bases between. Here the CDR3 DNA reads TGCGCCAGCAGCCCGGGAAAGCCTAACTATGGCTACACCTTC. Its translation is CASSPGKPNYGYTF.

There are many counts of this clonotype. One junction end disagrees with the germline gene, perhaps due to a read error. The CDR3: CASGAWTDNADSNQPQNF. As DNA, the CDR3 is TGCGCCAGCGGGGCCTGGACGGACAACGCAGACAGCAATCAGCCCCAGAATTTT. V is TRBV10-1 and J is TRBJ1-5; tentatively, D is TRBD1 (5 bases). This CDR3 contains 18 residues. The germline V gene has CDR1 WNHNN and CDR2 SYGVQD (reference sequence).